The 3 T cell receptor beta chains in this list originate from one sample, sequenced in a study of CD8 T cells in Susac syndrome. Random hexamers primed reverse transcription of about 0.45 to 1 ug RNA. TCRdb processed the immunoSEQ multiplex PCR reads anew with MiXCR; each CDR3 protein has one entry. The sample records some 250,000 distinct CDR3 sequences, 95% to 97% being singletons. The sample taken for sequencing was CD4+ T cells from PBMCs. The receptors shown here come from a human donor with Susac syndrome.

This sequence joins TRBV29-1 and TRBJ2-1; TRBD2 is a possible D gene (6 bases). Germline V CDR1 and CDR2: SQVTM, ANQGSEA. CDR3 length: 13 amino acids. Here the CDR3 reads CGTGGRTYNEQFF. The CDR3 nucleotides read TGCGGAACTGGGGGGAGAACGTACAATGAGCAGTTCTTC.

This clonotype was seen just once. The gene calls are TRBV29-1 and TRBJ1-2, with a tentative D call TRBD1 (6 bases). Looked up from germline, CDR1 is SQVTM and CDR2 is ANQGSEA. Trimming shortened V by 7 bases and J by 2 bases, and 8 bases separated the two germline ends. The length of the CDR3 is 11 residues. Here the CDR3 DNA reads TGCAGCGGACAGGAAAACTATGGCTACACCTTC. Protein sequence: CSGQENYGYTF.

The V and J genes are TRBV10-3 and TRBJ2-5, with 9 bases that match TRBD2. Germline CDR1 and CDR2: ENHRY and SYGVKD. Unmatched junction bases numbered 4, after V lost 4 bases and J lost 4 bases. This CDR3 has 14 amino acids. Here the CDR3 reads CAISGSSGTETQYF. For the CDR3, the DNA is TGTGCCATCAGTGGGTCTAGCGGGACAGAGACCCAGTACTTC.